The 31 T cell receptor beta chains in this list originate from one sample, sequenced in a study of blood T cell repertoires in COVID-19. The repertoire was sequenced with immunoSEQ multiplex PCR; TCRdb's copy has only in-frame clones and lacks some. In the table there are 150,000 to 200,000 clones, around nine tenths of which are singletons. Sequencing was done on a sample of peripheral blood. These receptors were collected from a man aged 70-80 years with acute or convalescent COVID-19.

The rearrangement uses TRBV15 and TRBJ2-5; a weak D match, TRBD2 (6 bases). This CDR3 region has 16 residues. Germline V CDR1 and CDR2: LNHNV, YYDKDF (reference sequence). Trimming pared 1 base from V and 1 base from J, leaving 13 bases between. CDR3 sequence: CATSRVGGEGQETQYF. The CDR3 coding sequence is TGTGCCACCAGCAGAGTTGGAGGGGAAGGCCAAGAGACCCAGTACTTC. Supplemented by reference TRBV15 and TRBJ2-5, the full variable domain reads DAMVIQNPRYQVTQFGKPVTLSCSQTLNHNVMYWYQQKSSQAPKLLFHYYDKDFNNEADTPDNFQSRRPNTSFCFLDIRSPGLGDTAMYLCATSRVGGEGQETQYFGPGTRLLVL.

The J gene is TRBJ1-2, the V gene TRBV2, with 11 bases fitting TRBD1. The V and J ends lost 5 bases and 4 bases, in that order; junction bases with no gene match: 6. CDR3 size: 15 residues. The germline CDR1 and CDR2 sequences are SNHLY and FYNNEI. CDR3: CASSYVGTGGYGYTF. The CDR3 region has the DNA TGTGCCAGCAGTTACGTAGGGACAGGGGGCTATGGCTACACCTTC.

The chain uses TRBV7-2 and TRBJ1-5; 11 bases line up with TRBD1. J was trimmed by 7 bases and V by 3 bases; bases with no gene match: 8. The CDR3 totals 16 residues. Looked up from germline, CDR1 is SGHTA and CDR2 is FQGNSA. The CDR3 loop is CASSFIRTGGGQPQHF. The CDR3 DNA is TGTGCCAGCAGCTTCATCCGGACAGGGGGCGGGCAGCCCCAGCATTTT.

The V call is TRBV9, the J call TRBJ2-3; no firm D call. CDR1 SGDLS and CDR2 YYNGEE come from the germline V gene. Trimming pared 3 bases from V and 4 bases from J, leaving 6 bases between. The CDR3 runs to 12 residues. CDR3 protein: CASSAPADTQYF. For the CDR3, the DNA is TGTGCCAGCAGCGCCCCAGCAGATACGCAGTATTTT. Based on the CDR3 plus reference TRBV9 and TRBJ2-3, the full variable domain is DSGVTQTPKHLITATGQRVTLRCSPRSGDLSVYWYQQSLDQGLQFLIQYYNGEERAKGNILERFSAQQFPDLHSELNLSSLELGDSALYFCASSAPADTQYFGPGTRLTVL.

This CDR3 reads CSAVGGNEKLFF. The CDR3 DNA sequence: TGCAGCGCGGTTGGAGGTAATGAAAAACTGTTTTTT. J is TRBJ1-4 and V is TRBV29-1; D is undetermined. The germline V gene has CDR1 SQVTM and CDR2 ANQGSEA. There are 12 residues in the CDR3. V shed 7 bases and J shed 4 bases, with 10 bases lying between them. Combining the CDR3 with reference TRBV29-1 and TRBJ1-4 gives the whole variable domain SAVISQKPSRDICQRGTSLTIQCQVDSQVTMMFWYRQQPGQSLTLIATANQGSEATYESGFVIDKFPISRPNLTFSTLTVSNMSPEDSSIYLCSAVGGNEKLFFGSGTQLSVL.

The V and J genes are TRBV6-2 or TRBV6-3 and TRBJ2-3; 14 positions agree with TRBD2. The CDR3 length is 19 residues. Germline CDR1 MNHEY, CDR2 SVGEGT. Losses at the gene ends were 6 bases for V and 1 base for J; bases not matched to a gene: 12. CDR3 bases: TGTGCCAGCAGCCACCGGCCATCGGGACTAGCGGGGGGCACAGATACGCAGTATTTT. Amino acid sequence: CASSHRPSGLAGGTDTQYF.

A few counts support this clone. The chain joins TRBV29-1 to TRBJ1-1; D unresolved. The CDR3 spans 15 residues. In germline, CDR1 is SQVTM, CDR2 ANQGSEA. Trimming left V 0 bases short and J 0 bases short, with 11 bases between. CDR3 coding DNA: TGCAGCGTTGAAGATATGGCACACATGAACACTGAAGCTTTCTTT. Protein sequence: CSVEDMAHMNTEAFF.

The chain employs TRBV19 and TRBJ1-5; D is ambiguous. The CDR3 loop spans 17 amino acids. The V gene lost 5 bases and the J gene lost 1 base, with 18 bases spanning the gap. Germline V gene lookup returns CDR1 LNHDA and CDR2 SQIVND (reference sequence). The CDR3 here is CASSRETGLGSNQPQHF. The CDR3, as DNA: TGTGCCAGTAGTCGGGAGACGGGCTTAGGGAGCAATCAGCCCCAGCATTTT.

The chain combines TRBV5-6 with TRBJ2-5, with D hard to call. With 3 bases removed from V and 5 bases from J, the gap between germline ends came to 17 bases. The CDR3 loop spans 15 amino acids. The germline V gene has CDR1 SGHDT and CDR2 YYEEEE. This chain's CDR3 is CASSSPGNGGETQYF. CDR3 coding DNA: TGTGCCAGCAGCTCGCCCGGTAACGGCGGCGAGACCCAGTACTTC.

A single count supports this clone. The rearrangement links TRBV10-3 to TRBJ1-5, with a tentative D call TRBD1 (5 bases). The CDR3 loop spans 15 amino acids. Per germline, CDR1 ENHRY and CDR2 SYGVKD. Trimming removed 10 bases from V and 3 bases from J, with 19 bases in between. The CDR3 DNA reads as TGTGCCACGTCGGTTGGGGCGGGACCCAATCAGCCCCAGCATTTT. It translates to CATSVGAGPNQPQHF.

The V call is TRBV5-5, the J call TRBJ1-5; 7 bases map to TRBD1. V lost 3 bases and J lost 4; bases outside the gene matches: 4. The CDR3 spans 14 residues. Germline CDR1 is SGHKS and CDR2 is YYEKEE (reference sequence). In DNA form, the CDR3 reads TGTGCCAGCAGCTCCGCAGGGGGAAATCAGCCCCAGCATTTT. This codes for CASSSAGGNQPQHF.

CDR3 residues: CASSQRTSGGPMTTYNEQFF. The CDR3 DNA reads TGCGCCAGCAGCCAACGGACTAGCGGGGGCCCCATGACGACCTACAATGAGCAGTTCTTC. This chain links TRBV4-1 with TRBJ2-1; 13 bases fit TRBD2. The V and J ends lost 2 bases and 2 bases, in that order; junction bases with no gene match: 12. In germline, CDR1 is MGHRA, CDR2 YSYEKL. This CDR3 has 20 amino acids.

This chain connects TRBV9 to TRBJ2-6; 11 nucleotides line up with TRBD2. The germline gives CDR1 SGDLS, CDR2 YYNGEE. The CDR3 runs to 18 residues. Losses at the gene ends were 4 bases for V and 2 bases for J; bases not matched to a gene: 8. The CDR3 coding sequence is TGTGCCAGCAGCAAAACCGGGACTAGCGGCACTGGGGCCAACGTCCTGACTTTC. This codes for CASSKTGTSGTGANVLTF. The full variable domain, with the rest looked up from reference TRBV9 and TRBJ2-6, is DSGVTQTPKHLITATGQRVTLRCSPRSGDLSVYWYQQSLDQGLQFLIQYYNGEERAKGNILERFSAQQFPDLHSELNLSSLELGDSALYFCASSKTGTSGTGANVLTFGAGSRLTVL.

The rearrangement links TRBV4-3 to TRBJ1-3, with 9 bases identical to TRBD1. Per the germline V gene, CDR1 is LGHNA and CDR2 is YSLEER. Trimming at V came to 3 bases and at J to 1 base, leaving 4 bases not matched to a gene. The CDR3 is made up of 16 amino acids. The CDR3 loop reads CASSHRQGVSGNTIYF. DNA for the CDR3: TGCGCCAGCAGCCACCGACAGGGGGTATCTGGAAACACCATATATTTT.

This clone was seen once. The CDR3, as DNA: TGCGCCAGCAGCTACGGACAGGGGGCCCCCTACAATGAGCAGTTCTTC. Translated: CASSYGQGAPYNEQFF. The chain has TRBV5-1 and TRBJ2-1, with 11 bases fitting TRBD1. The CDR3 consists of 16 residues. V dropped 3 bases and J dropped 2; count of bases not matched to a gene: 4. Germline values: CDR1 SGHRS, CDR2 YFSETQ.

The V and J genes are TRBV7-9 and TRBJ2-2; 10 positions agree with TRBD2. V gave up 2 bases and J gave up 2 bases; unmatched junction bases: 8. CDR3 length equals 18 residues. Germline values: CDR1 SEHNR, CDR2 FQNEAQ (reference sequence). The CDR3 spells CASSLQRGGVGNTGELFF. The CDR3 DNA follows: TGTGCCAGCAGCTTACAGCGGGGGGGCGTCGGAAACACCGGGGAGCTGTTTTTT. Variable domain in full (rest from reference TRBV7-9 and TRBJ2-2): DTGVSQNPRHKITKRGQNVTFRCDPISEHNRLYWYRQTLGQGPEFLTYFQNEAQLEKSRLLSDRFSAERPKGSFSTLEIQRTEQGDSAMYLCASSLQRGGVGNTGELFFGEGSRLTVL.

The rearrangement joins TRBV6-5 to TRBJ1-2, with 7 bases matching TRBD1. This CDR3 is 13 amino acids long. Trimming at V came to 6 bases and at J to 5 bases, leaving 6 bases not matched to a gene. Germline V gene lookup returns CDR1 MNHEY and CDR2 SVGAGI. DNA of the CDR3: TGTGCCAGCAGACGACAGGGCGCATATGGCTACACCTTC. Protein sequence: CASRRQGAYGYTF.

The genes are TRBV2 and TRBJ1-4; TRBD1 agrees at 8 bases. Germline V lookup: CDR1 SNHLY, CDR2 FYNNEI. With 11 bases clipped from V and 5 bases from J, the junction kept 10 bases outside the gene matches. The length of the CDR3 is 14 residues. CDR3 DNA: TGTGCCGGGGTATCGGACAGGGCAAATGAAAAACTGTTTTTT. Translated, it gives CAGVSDRANEKLFF.

The gene calls are TRBV7-2 and TRBJ1-6; 7 bases fit TRBD1. The germline V gene has CDR1 SGHTA and CDR2 FQGNSA. Germline trimming cut 5 bases from V and 7 bases from J; bases unmatched to any gene: 11. The CDR3 contains 16 residues. The chain's CDR3 is CASSPGAGQHNSPLHF. Here the CDR3 DNA reads TGTGCCAGCAGCCCGGGCGCGGGACAGCACAATTCACCCCTCCACTTT.

J is TRBJ2-7 and V is TRBV28; maybe TRBD1 (6 bases). CDR3 length: 16 residues. The germline V gene has CDR1 MDHEN and CDR2 SYDVKM. V was clipped by 6 bases and J by 1 base, with 19 bases between them. CDR3 in amino acids: CASRGVRETGSYEQYF. The CDR3 nucleotides are TGTGCCAGCAGGGGGGTCAGGGAGACAGGTTCCTACGAGCAGTACTTC.

DNA for the CDR3: TGTGCCAGCAGCCTCAGTCAGGGGAACTATGGCTACACCTTC. As protein: CASSLSQGNYGYTF. The chain has TRBV3-1 (or the pseudogene TRBV3-2) and TRBJ1-2, with D possibly TRBD1 on 6 matching bases. This CDR3 is 14 amino acids long. CDR1 is LGHDT, CDR2 YNNKEL, per germline (reference sequence). V lost 4 bases and J lost 2, with 11 bases in between.

This CDR3 is CASSLAGQGGEQYF. CDR3 nucleotides: TGCGCCAGCAGCTTGGCGGGACAGGGAGGCGAGCAGTACTTC. The chain is built from TRBV5-1 and TRBJ2-7; 9 nucleotides match TRBD1. CDR3 length: 14 residues. V lost 0 bases to trimming and J lost 6 bases; unmatched junction nucleotides: 4. Germline V lookup: CDR1 SGHRS, CDR2 YFSETQ.

This clone occurred once. The gene calls are TRBV3-1 (or the pseudogene TRBV3-2) and TRBJ2-2; 9 bases are shared with TRBD2. The CDR3 length is 15 residues. Losses at the gene ends were 3 bases for V and 9 bases for J; bases not matched to a gene: 8. Germline loops: CDR1 LGHDT, CDR2 YNNKEL (reference sequence). The DNA of the CDR3 is TGTGCCAGCAGCCATAGCGGGAGTCTATACCGGGAGCTGTTTTTT. It is translated as CASSHSGSLYRELFF.

V usage is TRBV7-3 and J usage is TRBJ2-1, with TRBD2 matching 8 bases. After removal of 4 bases from V and 7 bases from J, the junction contained 9 bases not matched to a gene. Germline V gene sequence: CDR1 SGHTA, CDR2 FQGTGA. This CDR3 region has 15 residues. In DNA, the CDR3 is TGTGCCAGCAGCTCTCGGACAGCGGGAGTGAATGAGCAGTTCTTC. It translates to CASSSRTAGVNEQFF. Together with reference TRBV7-3 and TRBJ2-1, the CDR3 gives the full variable domain: GAGVSQTPSNKVTEKGKYVELRCDPISGHTALYWYRQSLGQGPEFLIYFQGTGAADDSGLPNDRFFAVRPEGSVSTLKIQRTERGDSAVYLCASSSRTAGVNEQFFGPGTRLTVL.

The V call is TRBV11-2, the J call TRBJ2-7; D unresolved. The CDR3 contains 14 residues. Germline lookup yields CDR1 SGHAT and CDR2 FQNNGV. Trimming left V 0 bases short and J 4 bases short, with 10 bases between. The CDR3 DNA is TGTGCCAGCAGCTTAGATCCTTTTCGGTACGAGCAGTACTTC. It translates to CASSLDPFRYEQYF.

V and J are TRBV4-1 and TRBJ1-2; D is ambiguous. Trimming pared 1 base from V and 8 bases from J, leaving 2 bases between. Germline CDR1 MGHRA, CDR2 YSYEKL. The CDR3 length is 10 residues. The CDR3 coding sequence is TGCGCCAGCAGCCAAGTAGGCTACACCTTC. It codes for CASSQVGYTF.

This chain joins TRBV28 and TRBJ1-5, with 10 bases that match TRBD1. This CDR3 contains 15 residues. J was trimmed by 9 bases and V by 5 bases; bases with no gene match: 10. Germline V gene data show CDR1 as MDHEN and CDR2 as SYDVKM. The DNA for the CDR3 is TGTGCCAGCAGTCCGTCGGGACAGGGGCTCAGGCCCCAGCATTTT. It yields the protein CASSPSGQGLRPQHF.

This chain connects TRBV30 to TRBJ1-5; D unresolved. The CDR3 has 13 residues. CDR1 is GTSNPN, CDR2 SVGIG, per germline (reference sequence). V dropped 2 bases and J dropped 7 bases, with 12 bases sitting between them. The CDR3 reads CAWSPGHRQPQHF. Here the CDR3 DNA reads TGTGCCTGGAGTCCAGGTCATAGGCAGCCCCAGCATTTT.

CDR3 coding DNA: TGTGCCAGCAGCTTAGCGGGGGGACAAGAGACCCAGTACTTC. This translates into CASSLAGGQETQYF. This chain uses TRBV7-3 with TRBJ2-5, with TRBD2 identical over 8 bases. The CDR3 consists of 14 residues. After removal of 2 bases from V and 2 bases from J, the junction contained 1 base not matched to a gene. From germline, CDR1 is SGHTA and CDR2 FQGTGA.

The V gene is TRBV6-6, the J gene TRBJ2-3, with 9 bases identical to TRBD1. Germline V lookup: CDR1 MNHNY, CDR2 SVGAGI (reference sequence). The CDR3 sequence is 15 residues long. The junction had 6 bases not matched to a gene; V was cut back by 5 bases and J by 3 bases. The CDR3 protein is CASSRTGTGTDTQYF. The CDR3 DNA is TGTGCCAGCAGTCGCACTGGGACAGGGACAGATACGCAGTATTTT.

The chain joins TRBV24-1 to TRBJ2-2; 7 bases line up with TRBD1. The CDR3 loop spans 15 amino acids. Germline CDR1 and CDR2: KGHDR and SFDVKD. Unmatched junction bases numbered 5, after V lost 4 bases and J lost 4 bases. CDR3 in amino acids: CATSEAGQATGELFF. The CDR3 bases are TGTGCCACCAGTGAGGCCGGACAGGCCACCGGGGAGCTGTTTTTT.